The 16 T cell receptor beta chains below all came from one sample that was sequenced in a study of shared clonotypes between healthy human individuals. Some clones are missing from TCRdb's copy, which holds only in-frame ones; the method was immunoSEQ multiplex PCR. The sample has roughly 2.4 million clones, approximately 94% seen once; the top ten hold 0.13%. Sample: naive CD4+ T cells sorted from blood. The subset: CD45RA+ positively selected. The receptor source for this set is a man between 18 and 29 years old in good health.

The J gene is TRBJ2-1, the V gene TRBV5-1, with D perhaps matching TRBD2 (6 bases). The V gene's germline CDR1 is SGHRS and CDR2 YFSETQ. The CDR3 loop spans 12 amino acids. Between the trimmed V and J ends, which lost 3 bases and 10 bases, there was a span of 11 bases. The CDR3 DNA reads TGCGCCAGCAGCTCGCCGGGAGCCGAGCAGTTCTTC. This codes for CASSSPGAEQFF. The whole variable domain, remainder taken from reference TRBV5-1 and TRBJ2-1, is KAGVTQTPRYLIKTRGQQVTLSCSPISGHRSVSWYQQTPGQGLQFLFEYFSETQRNKGNFPGRFSGRQFSNSRSEMNVSTLELGDSALYLCASSSPGAEQFFGPGTRLTVL.

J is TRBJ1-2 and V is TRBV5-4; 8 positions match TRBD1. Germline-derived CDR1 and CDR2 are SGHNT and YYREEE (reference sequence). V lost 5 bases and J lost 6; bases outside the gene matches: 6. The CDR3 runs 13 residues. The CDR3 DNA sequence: TGTGCCAGCAGGTCGACAGGGGAGGATGGCTACACCTTC. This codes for CASRSTGEDGYTF.

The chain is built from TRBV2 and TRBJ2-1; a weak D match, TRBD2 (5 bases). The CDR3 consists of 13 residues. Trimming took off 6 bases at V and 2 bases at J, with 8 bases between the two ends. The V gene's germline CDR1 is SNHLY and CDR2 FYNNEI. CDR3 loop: CASSGDTYNEQFF. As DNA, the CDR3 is TGTGCCAGCAGCGGGGATACCTACAATGAGCAGTTCTTC.

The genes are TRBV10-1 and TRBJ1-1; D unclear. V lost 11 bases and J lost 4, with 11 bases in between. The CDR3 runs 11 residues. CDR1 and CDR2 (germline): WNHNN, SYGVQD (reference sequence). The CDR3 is CALYELTEAFF. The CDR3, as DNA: TGCGCCCTCTATGAGCTCACTGAAGCTTTCTTT.

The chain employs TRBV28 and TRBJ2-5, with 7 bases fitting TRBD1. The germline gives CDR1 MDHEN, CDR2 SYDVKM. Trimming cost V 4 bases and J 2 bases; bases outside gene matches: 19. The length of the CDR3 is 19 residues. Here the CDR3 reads CASSSSSRGRGWIQETQYF. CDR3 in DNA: TGTGCCAGCAGTTCCTCCTCTAGAGGCAGGGGGTGGATTCAAGAGACCCAGTACTTC.

The CDR3 sequence: CASSYSKTGTYGYTF. CDR3 nucleotides: TGTGCCAGCAGTTACTCGAAGACAGGGACCTATGGCTACACCTTC. V gene TRBV6-5 combines with J gene TRBJ1-2, with 7 bases identical to TRBD1. J gave up 4 bases and V 0 bases, and 5 bases lay outside the gene matches. The CDR3 consists of 15 residues. Germline assignment: CDR1 MNHEY and CDR2 SVGAGI.

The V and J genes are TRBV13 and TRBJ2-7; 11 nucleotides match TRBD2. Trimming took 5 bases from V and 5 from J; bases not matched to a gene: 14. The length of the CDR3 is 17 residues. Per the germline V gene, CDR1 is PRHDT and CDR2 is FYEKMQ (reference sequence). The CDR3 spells CASSPAQFSGRADEQYF. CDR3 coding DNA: TGTGCCAGCAGCCCAGCCCAATTTAGCGGGAGGGCCGACGAGCAGTACTTC.

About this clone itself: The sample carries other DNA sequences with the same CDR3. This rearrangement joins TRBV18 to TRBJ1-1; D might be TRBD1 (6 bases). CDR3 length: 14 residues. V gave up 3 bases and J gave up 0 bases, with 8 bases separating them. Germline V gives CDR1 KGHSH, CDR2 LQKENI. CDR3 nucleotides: TGTGCCAGCTCACCGGCAGGGGTGAACACTGAAGCTTTCTTT. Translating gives CASSPAGVNTEAFF.

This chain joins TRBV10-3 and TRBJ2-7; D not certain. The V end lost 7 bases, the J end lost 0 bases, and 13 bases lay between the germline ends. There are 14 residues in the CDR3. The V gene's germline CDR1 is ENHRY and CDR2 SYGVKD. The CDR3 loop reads CAINDPWSSYEQYF. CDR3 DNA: TGTGCCATCAATGACCCTTGGAGCTCCTACGAGCAGTACTTC.

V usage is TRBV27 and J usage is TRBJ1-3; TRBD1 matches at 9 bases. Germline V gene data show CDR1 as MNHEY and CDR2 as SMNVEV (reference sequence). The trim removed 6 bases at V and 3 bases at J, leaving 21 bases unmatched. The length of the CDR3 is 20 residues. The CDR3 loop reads CASSLSGTGSTIWFGNTIYF. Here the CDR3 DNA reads TGTGCCAGCAGCCTCTCCGGGACAGGGTCTACCATTTGGTTTGGAAACACCATATATTTT.

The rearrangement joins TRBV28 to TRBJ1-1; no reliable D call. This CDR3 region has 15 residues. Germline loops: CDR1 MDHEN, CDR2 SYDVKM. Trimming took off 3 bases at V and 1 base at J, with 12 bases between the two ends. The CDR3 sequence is CASSFRGAGNTEAFF. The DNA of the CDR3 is TGTGCCAGCAGTTTCCGGGGAGCGGGGAACACTGAAGCTTTCTTT. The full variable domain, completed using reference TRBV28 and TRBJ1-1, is DVKVTQSSRYLVKRTGEKVFLECVQDMDHENMFWYRQDPGLGLRLIYFSYDVKMKEKGDIPEGYSVSREKKERFSLILESASTNQTSMYLCASSFRGAGNTEAFFGQGTRLTVV.

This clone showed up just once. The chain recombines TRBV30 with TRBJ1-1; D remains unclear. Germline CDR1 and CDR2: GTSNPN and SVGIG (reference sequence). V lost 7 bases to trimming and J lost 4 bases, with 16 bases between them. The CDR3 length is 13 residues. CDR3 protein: CASQGGPSTEAFF. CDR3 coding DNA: TGTGCCTCGCAAGGAGGACCGAGCACTGAAGCTTTCTTT.

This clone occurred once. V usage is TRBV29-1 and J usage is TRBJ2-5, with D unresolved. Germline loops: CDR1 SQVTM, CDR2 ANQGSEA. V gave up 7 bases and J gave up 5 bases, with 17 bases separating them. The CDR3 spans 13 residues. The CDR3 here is CSARALLRETQYF. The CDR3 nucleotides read TGCAGCGCTCGGGCCCTTCTTAGGGAGACCCAGTACTTC.

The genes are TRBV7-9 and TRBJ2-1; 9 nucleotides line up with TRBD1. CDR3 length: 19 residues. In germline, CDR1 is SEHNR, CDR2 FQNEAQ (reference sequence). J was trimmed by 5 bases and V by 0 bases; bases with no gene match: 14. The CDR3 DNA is TGTGCCAGCAGCTTAGCGGTCCCGGGACAGGGCCGGCATGACAATGAGCAGTTCTTC. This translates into CASSLAVPGQGRHDNEQFF.

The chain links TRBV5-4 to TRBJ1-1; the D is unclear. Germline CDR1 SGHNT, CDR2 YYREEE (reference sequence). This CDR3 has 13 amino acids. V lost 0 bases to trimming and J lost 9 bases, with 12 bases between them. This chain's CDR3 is CASSLDRSEKAFF. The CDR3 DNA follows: TGTGCCAGCAGCTTGGATCGGAGCGAGAAAGCTTTCTTT.

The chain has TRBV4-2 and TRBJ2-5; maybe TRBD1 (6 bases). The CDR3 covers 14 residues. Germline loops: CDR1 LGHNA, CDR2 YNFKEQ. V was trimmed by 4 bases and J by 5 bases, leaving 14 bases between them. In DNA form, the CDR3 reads TGTGCCAGCAGCCGAACAGGGAAAGCGGAGACCCAGTACTTC. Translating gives CASSRTGKAETQYF.